Following are 30 T cell receptor beta chains from one sample sequenced in a study of blood T cell repertoires in COVID-19. TCRdb keeps only in-frame clones here, not all; method: immunoSEQ multiplex PCR. The sample lists about 170,000 clones, 80% to 90% occurring once. Sequenced input: peripheral blood. Receptors were obtained from a man aged 18 to 29 with active or convalescent COVID-19.

The gene calls are TRBV7-9 and TRBJ1-1; D is unresolved. The V gene lost 5 bases and the J gene lost 4 bases, with 17 bases spanning the gap. This CDR3 has 15 residues. Germline V CDR1 and CDR2: SEHNR, FQNEAQ (reference sequence). In DNA, the CDR3 is TGTGCCAGCAGCCCCTCAGGTCTGGGGAGCACTGAAGCTTTCTTT. Its translation: CASSPSGLGSTEAFF.

This clone was recorded once. The chain links TRBV11-2 to TRBJ2-1; tentative D call: TRBD2 (5 bases). Germline CDR1 is SGHAT and CDR2 is FQNNGV. The CDR3 is 15 amino acids. V was cut by 3 bases and J by 2 bases, with 11 bases left in between. CDR3 in amino acids: CASSFQVGAYNEQFF. In DNA, the CDR3 is TGTGCCAGCAGCTTCCAGGTGGGAGCCTACAATGAGCAGTTCTTC.

V usage is TRBV13 and J usage is TRBJ2-7, with TRBD2 matching 14 bases. This CDR3 contains 15 residues. Germline V gene sequence: CDR1 PRHDT, CDR2 FYEKMQ (reference sequence). The junction had 1 base not matched to a gene; V was cut back by 4 bases and J by 2 bases. DNA of the CDR3: TGTGCCAGCAGCTCGGGACTAGCGGGAGCCTACGAGCAGTACTTC. Amino acids: CASSSGLAGAYEQYF.

The sample holds one count of this clone. V is TRBV19 and J is TRBJ2-4; 11 positions agree with TRBD1. The CDR3 totals 16 residues. Trimming at V came to 5 bases and at J to 6 bases, leaving 9 bases not matched to a gene. The germline V gene has CDR1 LNHDA and CDR2 SQIVND (reference sequence). CDR3 region: CASSSRTGGYGNIQYF. CDR3 coding DNA: TGTGCCAGTAGTTCCAGGACAGGGGGCTATGGAAACATTCAGTACTTC.

CDR3 residues: CASSYRQGTYGYTF. CDR3 coding DNA: TGTGCCAGCAGCTACCGACAGGGGACCTATGGCTACACCTTC. This rearrangement joins TRBV5-4 to TRBJ1-2; 8 bases are shared with TRBD1. The V segment lost 3 bases and the J segment 4 bases; nucleotides outside the gene matches: 5. Germline V lookup: CDR1 SGHNT, CDR2 YYREEE (reference sequence). The CDR3 loop spans 14 amino acids.

V gene TRBV7-3 combines with J gene TRBJ2-1, with 7 bases matching TRBD2. CDR3 length: 14 residues. The germline gives CDR1 SGHTA, CDR2 FQGTGA. J lost 8 bases, V lost 2 bases, and 6 bases had no gene match. The CDR3 bases are TGTGCCAGCAGCTTAGCGGGAGATTACGATGAGCAGTTCTTC. Amino acid sequence: CASSLAGDYDEQFF.

The V and J genes are TRBV7-2 and TRBJ1-4; 8 positions match TRBD1. CDR1 and CDR2 (germline): SGHTA, FQGNSA. V was pared by 5 bases and J by 4 bases, with 3 bases of the junction left unmatched. This CDR3 is built from 14 residues. CDR3 nucleotide sequence: TGTGCCAGCAGCCGGGACAGGTTTAATGAAAAACTGTTTTTT. Its protein is CASSRDRFNEKLFF.

This clone was counted a few times. V usage is TRBV18 and J usage is TRBJ1-5; 8 bases are shared with TRBD1. Germline CDR1 is KGHSH and CDR2 is LQKENI. V lost 2 bases, J lost 5 bases, and 8 bases stayed unmatched. The CDR3 loop spans 16 amino acids. The CDR3, as DNA: TGTGCCAGCTCACCAAACAGGGGGAATAGGGATCAGCCCCAGCATTTT. As protein: CASSPNRGNRDQPQHF.

V and J are TRBV28 and TRBJ1-6; 9 nucleotides line up with TRBD1. The CDR3 sequence is 12 residues long. The J segment lost 14 bases and the V segment lost 3 bases, leaving 2 bases of the junction unmatched. Per the germline V gene, CDR1 is MDHEN and CDR2 is SYDVKM. The CDR3 spells CASSFGQGSLHF. As DNA, the CDR3 is TGTGCCAGCAGTTTCGGACAGGGGTCCCTCCACTTT.

CDR3 loop: CASSPKAGTGVQPQHF. The CDR3 coding sequence is TGTGCCAGTAGTCCTAAAGCCGGGACAGGGGTCCAGCCCCAGCATTTT. This chain links TRBV19 with TRBJ1-5, with 10 bases lining up with TRBD1. With V trimmed by 5 bases and J by 7 bases, 11 bases remained unmatched. The CDR3 spans 16 residues. CDR1 and CDR2 (germline): LNHDA, SQIVND (reference sequence).

The chain has TRBV11-3 and TRBJ2-7; 10 bases are shared with TRBD2. V lost 1 base and J lost 3; bases outside the gene matches: 6. The CDR3 is 16 residues long. Germline V gene lookup returns CDR1 SGHNT and CDR2 YENEEA. The CDR3 protein is CASSLVPGLAIYEQYF. CDR3 in DNA: TGTGCCAGCAGCTTAGTTCCGGGACTAGCGATCTACGAGCAGTACTTC. Together with reference TRBV11-3 and TRBJ2-7, the CDR3 gives the full variable domain: EAGVVQSPRYKIIEKKQPVAFWCNPISGHNTLYWYLQNLGQGPELLIRYENEEAVDDSQLPKDRFSAERLKGVDSTLKIQPAELGDSAVYLCASSLVPGLAIYEQYFGPGTRLTVT.

This clone has just one count. Other nucleotide sequences from this sample produce the same CDR3. The rearrangement links TRBV28 to TRBJ1-1; D unclear. Germline V CDR1 and CDR2: MDHEN, SYDVKM. Trimming took off 4 bases at V and 3 bases at J, with 9 bases between the two ends. The CDR3 length is 13 residues. CDR3 in DNA: TGTGCCAGCAGTTCGACTGGATACACTGAAGCTTTCTTT. Its translation: CASSSTGYTEAFF.

The rearrangement uses TRBV7-6 and TRBJ2-7, with D tentatively TRBD2 (5 bases). V was clipped by 4 bases and J by 2 bases, with 9 bases between them. Germline V lookup: CDR1 SGHVS, CDR2 FNYEAQ. This CDR3 is 13 amino acids long. CDR3 nucleotide sequence: TGTGCCAGCAGCTCCGGGAACACCTACGAGCAGTACTTC. It yields the protein CASSSGNTYEQYF.

The chain recombines TRBV24-1 with TRBJ2-3; TRBD2 matches at 7 bases. CDR1 is KGHDR and CDR2 is SFDVKD in the germline V gene. Trimming at V came to 1 base and at J to 3 bases, leaving 9 bases not matched to a gene. The CDR3 runs to 17 residues. The DNA for the CDR3 is TGTGCCACCAGTGATTTAGCGGCGGGAGTTGAAACAGATACGCAGTATTTT. The encoded protein is CATSDLAAGVETDTQYF.

Concerning this clone: Other DNA sequences of this sample code for an identical CDR3. The V call is TRBV29-1, the J call TRBJ2-5; TRBD1 is a possible D gene (5 bases). V dropped 3 bases and J dropped 5 bases, with 10 bases sitting between them. Germline V gene data show CDR1 as SQVTM and CDR2 as ANQGSEA. This CDR3 contains 12 residues. This CDR3 reads CSVDRTQETQYF. CDR3 DNA sequence: TGCAGCGTTGACAGGACACAGGAGACCCAGTACTTC. Based on the CDR3 plus reference TRBV29-1 and TRBJ2-5, the full variable domain is SAVISQKPSRDICQRGTSLTIQCQVDSQVTMMFWYRQQPGQSLTLIATANQGSEATYESGFVIDKFPISRPNLTFSTLTVSNMSPEDSSIYLCSVDRTQETQYFGPGTRLLVL.

In this sample, this clone turned up once. CDR3 bases: TGCGCCAGCAGTCAGCGCAGAGGCAGGGGCTTTGGAAACACCATATATTTT. The encoded protein is CASSQRRGRGFGNTIYF. The chain uses TRBV23-1 and TRBJ1-3, with D possibly TRBD1 on 6 matching bases. TRBV23-1 is an ORF; its function is uncertain. This CDR3 spans 17 amino acids. The V end lost 3 bases, the J end lost 3 bases, and 18 bases lay between the germline ends.

This clone has more than one count but fewer than ten. CDR3 region: CASSFSGSSTDTQYF. The CDR3 DNA is TGTGCCAGCAGCTTTAGCGGGAGTAGCACAGATACGCAGTATTTT. The rearrangement uses TRBV11-2 and TRBJ2-3; 9 bases fit TRBD2. The CDR3 sequence is 15 residues long. With V trimmed by 3 bases and J by 0 bases, 1 base remained unmatched. Per germline, CDR1 SGHAT and CDR2 FQNNGV. Filled out from reference TRBV11-2 and TRBJ2-3, the complete variable domain reads EAGVAQSPRYKIIEKRQSVAFWCNPISGHATLYWYQQILGQGPKLLIQFQNNGVVDDSQLPKDRFSAERLKGVDSTLKIQPAKLEDSAVYLCASSFSGSSTDTQYFGPGTRLTVL.

The CDR3 DNA is TGTGCCAGCAGCTTAGCGGGAGGCGACACCGGGGAGCTGTTTTTT. It yields the protein CASSLAGGDTGELFF. This chain uses TRBV7-7 with TRBJ2-2; TRBD2 might be the D (6 bases). Germline CDR1 is SSHAT and CDR2 is FNYEAQ (reference sequence). CDR3 size: 15 residues. The germline V and J ends were trimmed by 0 bases and 3 bases, with 8 bases remaining between them.

V usage is TRBV19 and J usage is TRBJ2-6, with 12 bases lining up with TRBD2. CDR1 is LNHDA, CDR2 SQIVND, per germline (reference sequence). V trimming: 5 bases; J trimming: 3 bases; junction bases outside the gene matches: 2. This CDR3 has 16 residues. This CDR3 is CASSLAGGHGANVLTF. CDR3 bases: TGTGCCAGTAGTCTAGCGGGGGGGCATGGGGCCAACGTCCTGACTTTC.

The V and J genes are TRBV6-6 and TRBJ2-7; maybe TRBD2 (5 bases). CDR3 length equals 12 residues. V was shortened by 5 bases and J by 5 bases, with 10 bases between the two germline ends. CDR1 and CDR2 (germline): MNHNY, SVGAGI (reference sequence). In DNA form, the CDR3 reads TGTGCCAGCAGTCCAGGACTTAACGAGCAGTACTTC. Translating it yields CASSPGLNEQYF.

J is TRBJ2-7 and V is TRBV14, with a possible D match to TRBD2 (5 bases). Germline CDR1 and CDR2: SGHDN and FVKESK. The CDR3 covers 13 residues. Trimming removed 4 bases from V and 5 bases from J, with 12 bases in between. CDR3 DNA: TGTGCCAGCAGCCGAATGAGGGCCCACGAGCAGTACTTC. Translated: CASSRMRAHEQYF.

The gene calls are TRBV27 and TRBJ1-1; D not certain. The CDR3 has 13 amino acids. V was pared by 5 bases and J by 1 base, with 8 bases between. Germline CDR1 MNHEY, CDR2 SMNVEV (reference sequence). CDR3 region: CASSTTPNTEAFF. Here the CDR3 DNA reads TGTGCCAGCAGTACAACACCGAACACTGAAGCTTTCTTT.

There are a few counts of this clone. This chain links TRBV7-9 with TRBJ1-6; no reliable D call. The CDR3 has 13 residues. The germline V gene encodes CDR1 SEHNR and CDR2 FQNEAQ (reference sequence). Trimming removed 5 bases at V and 7 bases at J, with 9 bases between. The CDR3, as DNA: TGTGCCAGCAGCCCCACGGAGAATTCACCCCTCCACTTT. Encoded protein: CASSPTENSPLHF.

V is TRBV21-1 and J is TRBJ1-5; TRBD1 is the table's D call and was not checked against the DNA. TRBV21-1 is reported as a pseudogene. The CDR3 consists of 19 residues. CDR3 in amino acids: CASSKALRAGWTLNQPQHF. CDR3 DNA sequence: TGTGCCAGCAGCAAAGCGCTAAGGGCAGGGTGGACCCTCAATCAGCCCCAGCATTTT.

The genes are TRBV4-1 and TRBJ1-6; no reliable D call. Germline CDR1 and CDR2: MGHRA and YSYEKL. Trimming pared 0 bases from V and 2 bases from J, leaving 11 bases between. This CDR3 has 17 amino acids. The CDR3 DNA is TGCGCCAGCAGCCAAGACCCCAGATCGACCTATAATTCACCCCTCCACTTT. Its translation is CASSQDPRSTYNSPLHF.

J is TRBJ2-7 and V is TRBV20-1; TRBD2 aligns across 8 bases. The CDR3 loop spans 11 amino acids. V lost 6 bases, J lost 6 bases, and 4 bases stayed unmatched. Germline V CDR1 and CDR2: DFQATT, SNEGSKA (reference sequence). CDR3 sequence reads: CSARRGVEQYV. CDR3 nucleotide sequence: TGCAGTGCCAGGCGGGGGGTCGAGCAGTACGTC.

A note on this clone: At the DNA level, this CDR3 is encoded by other sequences in the same sample as well. This CDR3 is CASSFSGELFF. The CDR3 DNA reads TGTGCCAGCAGCTTCAGCGGGGAGCTGTTTTTT. The chain employs TRBV5-6 and TRBJ2-2; D not resolved. Germline V gives CDR1 SGHDT, CDR2 YYEEEE. Deletions cut 2 bases from V and 7 bases from J, with 3 bases between. This CDR3 comprises 11 residues.

The chain recombines TRBV18 with TRBJ1-4; 8 bases fit TRBD1. The junction had 2 bases not matched to a gene; V was cut back by 3 bases and J by 8 bases. The germline V gene encodes CDR1 KGHSH and CDR2 LQKENI. CDR3 size: 13 residues. The CDR3 nucleotides are TGTGCCAGCTCACCGGGGACAGGCGAAAAACTGTTTTTT. Its translation: CASSPGTGEKLFF.

This chain uses TRBV4-2 with TRBJ2-5; D unclear. The CDR3 is made up of 14 amino acids. Germline V gives CDR1 LGHNA, CDR2 YNFKEQ. V was shortened by 0 bases and J by 1 base, with 6 bases between the two germline ends. As DNA, the CDR3 is TGTGCCAGCAGCCAAGATCTGGCCCAAGAGACCCAGTACTTC. The encoded protein is CASSQDLAQETQYF.

The chain has TRBV27 and TRBJ2-7; TRBD1 aligns across 9 bases. This CDR3 region has 14 residues. The germline V gene encodes CDR1 MNHEY and CDR2 SMNVEV (reference sequence). J gave up 7 bases and V 0 bases, and 4 bases lay outside the gene matches. CDR3 residues: CASSLSTGGKEQYF. DNA for the CDR3: TGTGCCAGCAGTTTATCGACAGGGGGGAAAGAGCAGTACTTC.